The 23 T cell receptor beta chains given below trace back to one sample, sequenced in a study of vaccination effects on CD4 cells after COVID-19. Their target antigens are unknown. Ahead of sequencing, the ViraFEST assay grew antigen-specific CD4+ T cells using viral peptide pools. When around nine days of culture had elapsed, CD4+ T cells were isolated. Either the mRNA-1273 or the BNT162b2 vaccine was given to participants as two doses. TCRdb keeps only in-frame clones here, not all; method: immunoSEQ multiplex PCR. The sample has 9,500 to 15,000 clones, over 60% seen once. Sequenced material: CD4+ T cells from PBMCs cultured with SARS-CoV-2 spike peptides, taken after COVID-19 vaccination. These TCRs come from a human donor who received a COVID-19 vaccine.

The chain joins TRBV15 to TRBJ2-1, with D perhaps TRBD1 (6 bases). V was trimmed by 8 bases and J by 10 bases, leaving 27 bases between them. Germline assignment: CDR1 LNHNV and CDR2 YYDKDF (reference sequence). The CDR3 extends over 16 amino acids. Here the CDR3 reads CATHDTGFRGSREQFF. In DNA, the CDR3 is TGTGCCACCCATGACACAGGGTTCCGTGGCTCAAGGGAGCAGTTCTTC.

This clone was found a few times. In DNA, the CDR3 is TGTGCCAGCAGCCCAGGGTCAGGGACTGGAAACACCATATATTTT. It codes for CASSPGSGTGNTIYF. The chain recombines TRBV7-6 with TRBJ1-3, with D possibly being TRBD1 (5 bases). Trimming cost V 5 bases and J 2 bases, with 13 bases left between them. The CDR3 consists of 15 residues. The V gene's germline CDR1 is SGHVS and CDR2 FNYEAQ.

V is TRBV9 and J is TRBJ1-1; 9 bases map to TRBD1. V shed 1 base and J 6 bases; nucleotides not matched to a gene: 4. The CDR3 is 14 amino acids. Germline V gives CDR1 SGDLS, CDR2 YYNGEE. The DNA of the CDR3 is TGTGCCAGCAGCGTATGGGACAGGGCCCCTGAAGCTTTCTTT. Translating gives CASSVWDRAPEAFF.

The chain combines TRBV7-2 with TRBJ1-5; perhaps TRBD1 as D (6 bases). V was trimmed by 5 bases and J by 4 bases, leaving 15 bases between them. This CDR3 is 15 amino acids long. Germline assignment: CDR1 SGHTA and CDR2 FQGNSA. CDR3 loop: CASSPLGTPNQPQHF. The CDR3 DNA follows: TGTGCCAGCAGCCCGTTGGGGACACCGAATCAGCCCCAGCATTTT.

In its sample, this clone is large. The V call is TRBV30, the J call TRBJ1-5, with D maybe TRBD1 (5 bases). V gave up 5 bases and J gave up 7 bases, with 12 bases separating them. Germline V gives CDR1 GTSNPN, CDR2 SVGIG (reference sequence). The CDR3 is 12 residues long. CDR3 sequence (DNA): TGTGCCTGGGGGGGAGGGGCACAGCCCCAGCATTTT. The encoded protein is CAWGGGAQPQHF.

The chain employs TRBV2 and TRBJ1-4; D gene ambiguous. Trimming shortened V by 6 bases and J by 5 bases, and 4 bases separated the two germline ends. The CDR3 loop spans 11 amino acids. CDR1 is SNHLY and CDR2 is FYNNEI in the germline V gene. CDR3 bases: TGTGCCAGCAGCCCCAATGAAAAACTGTTTTTT. Its protein product is CASSPNEKLFF.

J is TRBJ1-1 and V is TRBV5-1, with 9 bases aligning to TRBD1. Germline V gene lookup returns CDR1 SGHRS and CDR2 YFSETQ. CDR3 length: 14 residues. Trimming at V came to 4 bases and at J to 1 base, leaving 2 bases not matched to a gene. The CDR3 nucleotides are TGCGCCAGCAGCCCGGACAGGGGGAACACTGAAGCTTTCTTT. Translated: CASSPDRGNTEAFF.

CDR3 DNA sequence: TGTGCCAGCAGTTACTCGACCACGACCCCTAATGAAAAACTGTTTTTT. This sequence encodes CASSYSTTTPNEKLFF. The chain links TRBV6-5 to TRBJ1-4; D gene unclear. The V gene lost 0 bases and the J gene lost 3 bases, with 11 bases spanning the gap. This CDR3 has 16 amino acids. Germline loops: CDR1 MNHEY, CDR2 SVGAGI.

A few counts support this clone. CDR3 DNA sequence: TGTGCCAGCAGATTTAAGGGGGGGTCTACCGGGGAGCTGTTTTTT. It translates to CASRFKGGSTGELFF. The rearrangement links TRBV5-6 to TRBJ2-2, with D perhaps TRBD2 (7 bases). The CDR3 consists of 15 residues. In germline, CDR1 is SGHDT, CDR2 YYEEEE. V lost 5 bases to trimming and J lost 5 bases, with 16 bases between them.

The CDR3 nucleotides read TGTGCCAGCAGTGGACAGGGACGGCTATATTGGAGTTCACCCCTCCACTTT. Protein product: CASSGQGRLYWSSPLHF. The chain joins TRBV28 to TRBJ1-6, with TRBD1 matching 8 bases. The J segment lost 9 bases and the V segment lost 5 bases, leaving 15 bases of the junction unmatched. The CDR3 spans 17 residues. Germline CDR1 reads MDHEN; CDR2 reads SYDVKM.

The chain combines TRBV2 with TRBJ1-4, with D possibly matching TRBD1 (6 bases). The CDR3 runs 14 residues. Trimming cost V 7 bases and J 5 bases, with 14 bases left between them. Germline values: CDR1 SNHLY, CDR2 FYNNEI. This chain's CDR3 is CASTPRGRNEKLFF. CDR3 DNA: TGTGCCAGCACCCCCAGGGGAAGAAATGAAAAACTGTTTTTT.

The chain joins TRBV2 to TRBJ2-5, with TRBD2 matching over 7 bases. With V trimmed by 8 bases and J by 0 bases, 12 bases remained unmatched. The CDR3 runs 16 residues. The germline V gene encodes CDR1 SNHLY and CDR2 FYNNEI. The CDR3 region has the DNA TGTGCCAGCGGACCCGGGACTACCTACTACCAAGAGACCCAGTACTTC. Its translation is CASGPGTTYYQETQYF.

By frequency in the sample, this clone is medium-sized. The rearrangement links TRBV5-1 to TRBJ1-5; 9 nucleotides align to TRBD1. Germline CDR1 is SGHRS and CDR2 is YFSETQ. The V and J ends lost 4 bases and 3 bases, in that order; junction bases with no gene match: 5. The CDR3 spans 15 residues. The CDR3 loop is CASSLGQGYNQPQHF. CDR3 in DNA: TGCGCCAGCAGCCTGGGACAGGGATACAATCAGCCCCAGCATTTT.

The rearrangement joins TRBV28 to TRBJ1-5, with 12 bases aligning to TRBD1. The CDR3 extends over 16 amino acids. The germline V gene has CDR1 MDHEN and CDR2 SYDVKM. After removal of 6 bases from V and 5 bases from J, the junction contained 8 bases not matched to a gene. This CDR3 is CASSQGDRGLDQPQHF. The CDR3 nucleotides read TGTGCCAGCAGCCAAGGGGACAGGGGGCTTGATCAGCCCCAGCATTTT.

The chain joins TRBV12-3 or TRBV12-4 to TRBJ1-1; D gene unclear. The length of the CDR3 is 13 residues. V was cut by 1 base and J by 1 base, with 4 bases left in between. The CDR3 nucleotides read TGTGCCAGCAGTTTAGGCGCGAACACTGAAGCTTTCTTT. Translating it yields CASSLGANTEAFF.

The chain employs TRBV6-2 or TRBV6-3 and TRBJ2-3; weak D call: TRBD2 (5 bases). The germline CDR1 and CDR2 sequences are MNHEY and SVGEGT. The CDR3 length is 15 residues. Trimming left V 6 bases short and J 4 bases short, with 17 bases between. CDR3 bases: TGTGCCAGCAGCCGTCGACTCGGAGGAGCAGATACGCAGTATTTT. Translating gives CASSRRLGGADTQYF.

This rearrangement joins TRBV3-1 (or the pseudogene TRBV3-2) to TRBJ1-5; 12 bases match TRBD1. V lost 1 base to trimming and J lost 4 bases; unmatched junction nucleotides: 8. The germline V gene has CDR1 LGHDT and CDR2 YNNKEL (reference sequence). The CDR3 contains 18 residues. The CDR3 is CASSQGGTGGFLNQPQHF. As DNA, the CDR3 is TGTGCCAGCAGCCAAGGCGGGACAGGGGGCTTTTTGAATCAGCCCCAGCATTTT.

By share of the sample, this clone is large. The V and J genes are TRBV20-1 and TRBJ2-1; D gene ambiguous. The CDR3 contains 14 residues. V dropped 3 bases and J dropped 6 bases, with 15 bases sitting between them. Germline assignment: CDR1 DFQATT and CDR2 SNEGSKA (reference sequence). The CDR3 DNA follows: TGCAGTGCTAGTTTAGGGCTAGTGGGCAATGAGCAGTTCTTC. Translating gives CSASLGLVGNEQFF.

In its sample, this clone was seen a few times. V gene TRBV7-9 combines with J gene TRBJ1-1; D might be TRBD1 (5 bases). This CDR3 is built from 14 residues. Germline-derived CDR1 and CDR2 are SEHNR and FQNEAQ (reference sequence). With 3 bases removed from V and 1 base from J, the gap between germline ends came to 9 bases. In nucleotides, the CDR3 is TGTGCCAGCAGCTTCCAGGGCTCGAACACTGAAGCTTTCTTT. This translates into CASSFQGSNTEAFF.

The CDR3 reads CASSSRRDSLFTDTQYF. The CDR3 DNA follows: TGTGCCAGCAGTTCTCGAAGGGACAGCCTATTCACAGATACGCAGTATTTT. This chain uses TRBV27 with TRBJ2-3, with 7 bases fitting TRBD1. V gave up 4 bases and J gave up 2 bases; unmatched junction bases: 12. The CDR3 is 17 amino acids. Per germline, CDR1 MNHEY and CDR2 SMNVEV (reference sequence).

This clone turned up a few times. The chain joins TRBV2 to TRBJ1-4, with D possibly matching TRBD1 (6 bases). V lost 10 bases to trimming and J lost 8 bases, with 29 bases between them. The CDR3 contains 17 residues. Germline V CDR1 and CDR2: SNHLY, FYNNEI. The CDR3 loop is CAKGGGRARRAKEKLFF. CDR3 nucleotides: TGTGCCAAGGGGGGAGGCAGGGCCCGCAGGGCGAAGGAAAAACTGTTTTTT.

CDR3 coding DNA: TGTGCCAAGAGGAAGGACAGGGGCTATAGCAATCAGCCCCAGCATTTT. Translation gives CAKRKDRGYSNQPQHF. This chain uses TRBV27 with TRBJ1-5; TRBD1 agrees at 9 bases. Germline CDR1 and CDR2: MNHEY and SMNVEV (reference sequence). J lost 0 bases, V lost 10 bases, and 10 bases had no gene match. This CDR3 contains 16 residues.

The genes are TRBV18 and TRBJ1-1; the match to TRBD1 covers 8 bases. CDR1 and CDR2 (germline): KGHSH, LQKENI. The J segment lost 7 bases and the V segment lost 2 bases, leaving 9 bases of the junction unmatched. The CDR3 has 15 residues. The CDR3, as DNA: TGTGCCAGCTCACCATCACAGGGGGTAATAGATGAAGCTTTCTTT. Translated, it gives CASSPSQGVIDEAFF.